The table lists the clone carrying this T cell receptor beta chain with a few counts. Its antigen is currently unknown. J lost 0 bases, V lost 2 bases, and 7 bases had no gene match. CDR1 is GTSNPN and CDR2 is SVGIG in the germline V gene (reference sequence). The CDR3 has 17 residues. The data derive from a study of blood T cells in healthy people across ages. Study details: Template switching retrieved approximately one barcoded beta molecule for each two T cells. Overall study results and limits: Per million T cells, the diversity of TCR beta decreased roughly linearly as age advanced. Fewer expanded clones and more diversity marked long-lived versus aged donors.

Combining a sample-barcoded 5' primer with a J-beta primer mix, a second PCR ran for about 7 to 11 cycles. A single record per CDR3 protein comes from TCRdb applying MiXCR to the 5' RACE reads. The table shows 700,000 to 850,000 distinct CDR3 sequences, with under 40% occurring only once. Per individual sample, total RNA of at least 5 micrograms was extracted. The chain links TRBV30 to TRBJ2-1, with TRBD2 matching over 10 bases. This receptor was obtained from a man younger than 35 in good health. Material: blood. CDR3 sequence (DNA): TGTGCCTGGAGTCCGGGACTAGCGAGTCTCTCCTACAATGAGCAGTTCTTC. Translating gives CAWSPGLASLSYNEQFF. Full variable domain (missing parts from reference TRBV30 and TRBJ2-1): SQTIHQWPATLVQPVGSPLSLECTVEGTSNPNLYWYRQAAGRGLQLLFYSVGIGQISSEVPQNLSASRPQDRQFILSSKKLLLSDSGFYLCAWSPGLASLSYNEQFFGPGTRLTVL.